The next 8 T cell receptor beta chains were all read from a single sample in a study of response to subunit inactivated influenza vaccine. MiXCR was run by TCRdb on the RT-PCR reads, yielding one entry per CDR3 protein. In the table there are hundreds of thousands of distinct CDR3 sequences, 11% to 15% of which are singletons. Here the sequenced sample was PBMCs from blood, taken roughly 2 weeks before vaccination. The receptors stem from a man aged 45-60 years who received an inactivated influenza vaccine.

The sample holds many counts of this clonotype. The genes are TRBV5-1 and TRBJ2-5; D is ambiguous. Per the germline V gene, CDR1 is SGHRS and CDR2 is YFSETQ. This CDR3 region has 11 residues. V shed 3 bases and J shed 3 bases, with 3 bases lying between them. The CDR3 spells CASSWEETQYF. DNA for the CDR3: TGCGCCAGCAGCTGGGAAGAGACCCAGTACTTC.

This clonotype occurred many times. This chain uses TRBV7-3 with TRBJ2-3; no definite D call. With 3 bases removed from V and 3 bases from J, the gap between germline ends came to 13 bases. The germline V gene has CDR1 SGHTA and CDR2 FQGTGA. The CDR3 runs 15 residues. The CDR3 sequence is CASSLSGSVTDTQYF. The DNA for the CDR3 is TGTGCCAGCAGCTTGTCCGGTTCTGTGACAGATACGCAGTATTTT.

This clonotype was found a few times. The J gene is TRBJ1-2, the V gene TRBV5-1; D possibly corresponds to TRBD1 (5 bases). Germline loops: CDR1 SGHRS, CDR2 YFSETQ. The CDR3 spans 14 residues. Trimming took 0 bases from V and 2 from J, leaving 8 bases between them. The CDR3, as DNA: TGCGCCAGCAGCTTGGGGGACGCGAACTATGGCTACACCTTC. Protein sequence: CASSLGDANYGYTF.

The V and J genes are TRBV20-1 and TRBJ2-1, with 7 bases aligning to TRBD2. V shed 0 bases and J 7 bases; nucleotides not matched to a gene: 12. CDR3 length: 16 residues. In germline, CDR1 is DFQATT, CDR2 SNEGSKA (reference sequence). Here the CDR3 reads CSARDPVAGLRNEQFF. The CDR3 coding sequence is TGCAGTGCTAGAGATCCGGTAGCGGGTCTGCGGAATGAGCAGTTCTTC.

The chain has TRBV5-1 and TRBJ1-1, with D unresolved. This CDR3 spans 14 amino acids. V was shortened by 3 bases and J by 1 base, with 10 bases between the two germline ends. CDR1 and CDR2 (germline): SGHRS, YFSETQ. For the CDR3, the DNA is TGCGCCAGCAGCTCGAACCATGGGAACACTGAAGCTTTCTTT. This gives the protein CASSSNHGNTEAFF.

The sample holds a few counts of this clonotype. This could be a read error, since a much larger clone is one nucleotide away. This sequence joins TRBV12-3 or TRBV12-4 and TRBJ2-3; TRBD1 might be the D (6 bases). The length of the CDR3 is 13 residues. Deletions cut 11 bases from V and 4 bases from J, with 16 bases between. The CDR3 protein is CAVTRGGADTQYF. In DNA form, the CDR3 reads TGTGCCGTCACCAGGGGTGGGGCAGATACGCAGTATTTT.

The CDR3 sequence: CSASDLAGGTYEQYF. The CDR3 coding sequence is TGCAGTGCTAGCGATCTAGCGGGAGGTACTTACGAGCAGTACTTC. The chain couples TRBV20-1 to TRBJ2-7; 11 bases line up with TRBD2. The CDR3 sequence is 15 residues long. Germline lookup yields CDR1 DFQATT and CDR2 SNEGSKA (reference sequence). The J segment lost 4 bases and the V segment lost 3 bases, leaving 8 bases of the junction unmatched.

The chain employs TRBV7-9 and TRBJ2-7, with a weak D call TRBD1 (6 bases). This CDR3 has 12 residues. The germline V and J ends were trimmed by 7 bases and 3 bases, with 10 bases remaining between them. Germline values: CDR1 SEHNR, CDR2 FQNEAQ (reference sequence). CDR3 sequence reads: CASTGQHYEQYF. The CDR3 nucleotides are TGTGCCAGCACAGGACAGCACTACGAGCAGTACTTC.